This TCR beta chain was documented in a study of T cells in Graves' hyperthyroidism and ophthalmopathy. There are many counts of this clonotype. Using RNA transcripts as the source, TCR beta CDR3 regions were amplified. HTBI primers were employed in a first-round RT-PCR of the TCR CDR3. TCRdb ran MiXCR on the multiplex PCR reads and lists one entry per CDR3 protein. The sample holds 350,000 to 450,000 distinct CDR3 sequences, 14% seen once. The CDR3 has 17 amino acids. Trimming took 2 bases from V and 2 from J, leaving 18 bases between them. Germline lookup yields CDR1 SGHAT and CDR2 FQNNGV. The chain recombines TRBV11-2 with TRBJ1-1; D unclear. The source of this sequence is a woman aged 55-70 years with Graves' hyperthyroidism. The sample taken for sequencing was blood. CDR3 amino acids: CASSLILGSRLNTEAFF. The CDR3 DNA follows: TGTGCCAGCAGCTTAATACTAGGTTCCAGGCTAAACACTGAAGCTTTCTTT.